This is a list of T cell receptor beta chains from one sample in a study of blood T cell repertoires in COVID-19. TCRdb's copy holds only in-frame clones and misses some; the assay was immunoSEQ multiplex PCR. The sample shows a few hundred thousand clones, 70% to 90% of them seen only once. Sequencing was done on a sample of PBMCs or T cells enriched from blood (not recorded which). These receptors all stem from a man aged 25 to 45 who had recovered from COVID-19. Each CDR3 is given with its conserved first and last residue. The D gene is left open where the match is weak. Clone size is not always given. Where it is, it says once, few, many or a class for expanded clones.

j_call clone_size v_call d_call cdr3_nt cdr3_aa
TRBJ2-3 NA TRBV27 TRBD1 TGTGCCAGCAGTTTTAGGGCAGGGGGCCGCACAGATACGCAGTATTTT CASSFRAGGRTDTQYF
TRBJ2-5 NA TRBV27 TRBD1 TGTGCCAGCAGTTTAAGGGGGACAGGGAGGGAGACCCAGTACTTC CASSLRGTGRETQYF
TRBJ1-1 few TRBV6-2/TRBV6-3 TRBD1 TGTGCCAGCAGTTACTTGACCGGGACAGTGAACACTGAAGCTTTCTTT CASSYLTGTVNTEAFF
TRBJ2-6 NA TRBV5-3 TRBD2 TGTGCCAGAAGTGCAGTTTCGCGGGGGGCCCATGGCGTCCTGACTTTC CARSAVSRGAHGVLTF
TRBJ2-1 NA TRBV10-2 TRBD2 TGCGCCAGCATGGTAGCGGGGGGGCCCGATGAGCAGTTCTTC CASMVAGGPDEQFF
TRBJ2-7 NA TRBV3-1/TRBV3-2 NA TGTGCCAGCAGCCAAGTGGGAGCGGGCGAGCAGTACTTC CASSQVGAGEQYF
TRBJ1-1 few TRBV12-3/TRBV12-4 NA TGTGCCAGCAGTTTGCGGACTGAAGCTTTCTTT CASSLRTEAFF
TRBJ2-7 NA TRBV7-6 TRBD2 TGTGCCAGCAGCTTATCACCTAGCGGGGGGCTTTTAGAGCAGTACTTC CASSLSPSGGLLEQYF
TRBJ2-3 NA TRBV6-5 TRBD2 TGTGCCAGCACCCCGCGGGGGATCACGCAGTATTTT CASTPRGITQYF
TRBJ1-3 NA TRBV5-1 NA TGCGCCAGCAGGGGAGGAGGGGCTGGAAACACCATATATTTT CASRGGGAGNTIYF
TRBJ2-7 NA TRBV5-3 NA TGTGCCAGAAGGAGCGACAGGCCCTCGGAGCAGTACTTC CARRSDRPSEQYF
TRBJ1-6 NA TRBV7-2 NA TGTGCCAGCAGCCCCGGGGGAAATAATTCACCCCTCCACTTT CASSPGGNNSPLHF
TRBJ1-3 few TRBV3-1/TRBV3-2 NA TGTGCCAGCAGCCACACAGGGCGCTCTGGAAACACCATATATTTT CASSHTGRSGNTIYF
TRBJ1-2 NA TRBV4-1 TRBD1 TGCGCCAGCAGCTCACTATTCGGGACAGGGGAAGGCTACACCTTC CASSSLFGTGEGYTF
TRBJ1-1 NA TRBV12-3/TRBV12-4 TRBD1 TGTGCCAGCAATTTCAAACAGGGGGGAGCTTTCTTT CASNFKQGGAFF
TRBJ2-7 NA TRBV18 NA TGTGCCAGCTCACCACTATCCCGTCGGGAACCTATCAACGAGCAGTACTTC CASSPLSRREPINEQYF
TRBJ2-6 NA TRBV5-1 TRBD1 TGCGCCAGCAGCTCAGGGGGCCCTGGGGCCAACGTCCTGACTTTC CASSSGGPGANVLTF
TRBJ1-2 NA TRBV7-8 NA TGTGCCAGCAGCTTAAACAGGGATTCTGGTGGCTACACCTTC CASSLNRDSGGYTF